The rows below give T cell receptor beta chains drawn from one sample of a study of T cells after yellow fever vaccination. TCRdb analysed the 5' RACE reads with MiXCR anew, one entry per CDR3 protein. The data show about 25,000 distinct CDR3 sequences, around 5.5% seen once. The sequences come from PBMCs, either bulk or a sorted T-cell subset (CD4+, CD8+, memory, or dextramer-sorted; not recorded which), collected 15 days after the yellow fever booster vaccination. The receptors come from a young man who received the YFV17D yellow fever vaccine. The CDR3 runs from the conserved cysteine through the conserved F or W. D genes are given only for firm matches. The size of a clone is reported for some rows only, either as once, few or many, or as a class for expanded clones.

V	size	D	J	DNA	CDR3
TRBV5-5	many	TRBD1	TRBJ2-7	TGTGCCAGCAGCTTGGCCGACAGGGCGGTATACGAGCAGTACTTC	CASSLADRAVYEQYF
TRBV5-6	many	TRBD2	TRBJ2-2	TGTGCCAGCAGCCGGTCTAGCGGAGACACCGGGGAGCTGTTTTTT	CASSRSSGDTGELFF
TRBV11-2	many	TRBD1	TRBJ1-5	TGTGCCAGCAGCCCGAGGACAGGGAAGCAGCCCCAGCATTTT	CASSPRTGKQPQHF
TRBV29-1	many	.	TRBJ2-7	TGCAGCGTAGTTGGTGTGGGACTTTACGAGCAGTACTTC	CSVVGVGLYEQYF
TRBV12-3/TRBV12-4	many	.	TRBJ2-1	TGTGCCAGCAGTTTCGGAGGCTCCTACAATGAGCAGTTCTTC	CASSFGGSYNEQFF
TRBV2	many	TRBD2	TRBJ2-7	TGTGCCAGCAGCGGGGGGAAGGCCTACGAGCAGTACTTC	CASSGGKAYEQYF
TRBV5-6	many	.	TRBJ2-2	TGTGCCAGCAGCAGGACACCTCCACGTAAGACCGGGGAGCTGTTTTTT	CASSRTPPRKTGELFF
TRBV7-2	many	TRBD1	TRBJ2-7	TGTGCCAGCAGCTTAAGGACAGGCCAAGCCGAGCAGTACTTC	CASSLRTGQAEQYF
TRBV10-3	many	.	TRBJ2-2	TGTGCCGCTCGTGCAGCGGAAAACACCGGGGAGCTGTTTTTT	CAARAAENTGELFF
TRBV7-9	many	.	TRBJ2-3	TGTGCCAGCAGCTACCGGGCCTCTAGCACAGATACGCAGTATTTT	CASSYRASSTDTQYF
TRBV5-1	.	TRBD1	TRBJ1-4	TGCGCCAGCAGCTGGGGACAGGGAGGGGAAAAACTGTTTTTT	CASSWGQGGEKLFF
TRBV4-3	many	.	TRBJ1-1	TGCGCCAGCAGCCAAGGAGCCCCGAACACTGAAGCTTTCTTT	CASSQGAPNTEAFF
TRBV4-3	many	.	TRBJ1-5	TGCGCCAGCAGCCTCGTAGGAGGTCAGCCCCAGCATTTT	CASSLVGGQPQHF
TRBV9	many	.	TRBJ1-1	TGTGCCAGCAGCCCCAGTGGCAGATACCCCGCTGAAGCTTTCTTT	CASSPSGRYPAEAFF
TRBV20-1	many	TRBD2	TRBJ2-1	TGCAGTGCTCCGAGGGGTAGCGGGAGTGGTAATGAGCAGTTCTTC	CSAPRGSGSGNEQFF
TRBV6-5	many	TRBD2	TRBJ2-7	TGTGCCAGCAGGCTTAGCGGGAGGCCTTCCTACGAGCAGTACTTC	CASRLSGRPSYEQYF
TRBV25-1	many	.	TRBJ1-2	TGTGCCACGACAGGAGTCTATGGCTACACCTTC	CATTGVYGYTF
TRBV7-2	medium-sized	.	TRBJ2-3	TGTGCCAGCAGCTCGCAGGGATCGGATACGCAGTATTTT	CASSSQGSDTQYF
TRBV6-4	few	TRBD2	TRBJ2-1	TGTGCCAGAGCGGGAGCCCCCTACAATGAGCAGTTCTTC	CARAGAPYNEQFF
TRBV20-1	few	.	TRBJ2-7	TGCAGTGCTACAGATTTCCCGGGACAAAGGGAGCAGTACTTC	CSATDFPGQREQYF
TRBV5-6	many	.	TRBJ2-2	TGTGCCAGCAGCTGGGGGACCCGTCGGGCGAGGAGCACCGGGGAGCTGTTTTTT	CASSWGTRRARSTGELFF
TRBV6-1	many	.	TRBJ2-3	TGTGCCAGCAGTGAACGGAGGAAGGATCTCTCTTGGTCAGATACGCAGTATTTT	CASSERRKDLSWSDTQYF
TRBV7-9	many	.	TRBJ1-4	TGTGCCAGCAGCCTTCCTGGGGCGGAAGTGTTTTTT	CASSLPGAEVFF
TRBV5-1	many	.	TRBJ2-3	TGCGCCAGCAGAACCGGACAGCCCAGCACAGATACGCAGTATTTT	CASRTGQPSTDTQYF
TRBV10-3	.	.	TRBJ1-1	TGTGCCATCAGTACTGGCATTGAAGCTTTCTTT	CAISTGIEAFF
TRBV19	many	.	TRBJ1-5	TGTGCCAGTAGTATAGAGGGAGGGTATGGCAATCAGCCCCAGCATTTT	CASSIEGGYGNQPQHF
TRBV3-1	many	.	TRBJ1-6	TGTGCCAGCAGCACGACCCATCCACCCCTCCACTTT	CASSTTHPPLHF
TRBV7-8	many	.	TRBJ2-7	TGTGCCAGCACCTCTTCACGGGCTAGTATGCACGAGCAGTACTTC	CASTSSRASMHEQYF
TRBV12-3/TRBV12-4	many	.	TRBJ1-2	TGTGCCAGCAGGGGCGCCAACTATGGCTACACCTTC	CASRGANYGYTF
TRBV3-1	many	TRBD2	TRBJ2-1	TGTGCCAGCAGCCCAAGGGGACCACTAGCGGGAGATGAGCAGTTCTTC	CASSPRGPLAGDEQFF
TRBV7-8	many	.	TRBJ2-7	TGTGCCAGCAGCTTAGCGGAGTACGAGCAGTACTTC	CASSLAEYEQYF
TRBV27	many	.	TRBJ2-5	TGTGCCACCTGGAGCCAGAGGGAGACCCAGTACTTC	CATWSQRETQYF
TRBV14	many	.	TRBJ1-2	TGTGCCAGCAGCCCCGCGGGGGCTGACTATGGCTACACCTTC	CASSPAGADYGYTF
TRBV28	many	.	TRBJ2-5	TGTGCCAGCAGTTCGGGCGGCCGGCCCCAAGAGACCCAGTACTTC	CASSSGGRPQETQYF
TRBV7-2	many	TRBD1	TRBJ2-2	TGTGCCAGCAGCTTCCGGACAGGGGCCACTACCGGGGAGCTGTTTTTT	CASSFRTGATTGELFF
TRBV25-1	many	.	TRBJ2-2	TGTGCCAGCAGTCGTGCGGGACTCAACACCGGGGAGCTGTTTTTT	CASSRAGLNTGELFF
TRBV7-8	many	.	TRBJ2-1	TGTGCCAGCAGCTCCGGACTGGGGGTCTCGTTAAGAGACAATGAGCAGTTCTTC	CASSSGLGVSLRDNEQFF
TRBV29-1	many	TRBD1	TRBJ2-1	TGCAGCGTCGGTCCCGGGACAGGGGGCGCGGGAAATGAGCAGTTCTTC	CSVGPGTGGAGNEQFF
TRBV5-1	many	TRBD2	TRBJ2-2	TGCGCCAGCAGCTTGGTTGCGGGAGCGAACACCGGGGAGCTGTTTTTT	CASSLVAGANTGELFF
TRBV6-1	many	.	TRBJ2-5	TGTGCCAGCAGAAGCGTAAGGGGCATAGAGACCCAGTACTTC	CASRSVRGIETQYF
TRBV5-4	many	.	TRBJ2-7	TGTGCCAGCAGCTTGGATGAGGTTGGGGAGCAGTACTTC	CASSLDEVGEQYF
TRBV11-2	few	.	TRBJ2-7	TGTGCCAGCAGCTTAGACAGGCCCTACGAGCAGTACTTC	CASSLDRPYEQYF
TRBV10-3	few	TRBD2	TRBJ2-1	TGTGCCATTGGACTAGCGGGAGCCAATGAGCAGTTCTTC	CAIGLAGANEQFF
TRBV12-3/TRBV12-4	many	TRBD2	TRBJ2-1	TGTGCCAGCAGCCTAGCGGGATCTCATGGGAATGAGCAGTTCTTC	CASSLAGSHGNEQFF
TRBV20-1	many	.	TRBJ1-3	TGCAGTGCACGCACTATCGACAGGGGAAACACCATATATTTT	CSARTIDRGNTIYF
TRBV5-6	many	TRBD2	TRBJ2-7	TGTGCCAGCAGCTTAGGATGGACTAGCGGGAGAGGAGAGCAGTACTTC	CASSLGWTSGRGEQYF
TRBV20-1	many	.	TRBJ1-5	TGCAGTGCTGGGCCTTTGGGGATTAATCAGCCCCAGCATTTT	CSAGPLGINQPQHF
TRBV5-1	many	.	TRBJ1-2	TGCGCCAGCAGCTTACGACAGGACGCTAACTATGGCTACACCTTC	CASSLRQDANYGYTF
TRBV7-2	few	.	TRBJ2-7	TGTGCCAGCAGCCAAGACCTCGGAGGGCTCTACGAGCAGTACTTC	CASSQDLGGLYEQYF
TRBV5-4	many	.	TRBJ2-3	TGTGCCAGCGCGCCCAGCGGTACGGGCACAGATACGCAGTATTTT	CASAPSGTGTDTQYF
TRBV9	many	TRBD2	TRBJ2-1	TGTGCCAGCAGCGTGAGACTAGCGGGGACAAATGAGCAGTTCTTC	CASSVRLAGTNEQFF
TRBV11-2	few	.	TRBJ2-1	TGTGCCAGCAGCCTCCAGGGGGCGCGGGGGGATGAGCAGTTCTTC	CASSLQGARGDEQFF